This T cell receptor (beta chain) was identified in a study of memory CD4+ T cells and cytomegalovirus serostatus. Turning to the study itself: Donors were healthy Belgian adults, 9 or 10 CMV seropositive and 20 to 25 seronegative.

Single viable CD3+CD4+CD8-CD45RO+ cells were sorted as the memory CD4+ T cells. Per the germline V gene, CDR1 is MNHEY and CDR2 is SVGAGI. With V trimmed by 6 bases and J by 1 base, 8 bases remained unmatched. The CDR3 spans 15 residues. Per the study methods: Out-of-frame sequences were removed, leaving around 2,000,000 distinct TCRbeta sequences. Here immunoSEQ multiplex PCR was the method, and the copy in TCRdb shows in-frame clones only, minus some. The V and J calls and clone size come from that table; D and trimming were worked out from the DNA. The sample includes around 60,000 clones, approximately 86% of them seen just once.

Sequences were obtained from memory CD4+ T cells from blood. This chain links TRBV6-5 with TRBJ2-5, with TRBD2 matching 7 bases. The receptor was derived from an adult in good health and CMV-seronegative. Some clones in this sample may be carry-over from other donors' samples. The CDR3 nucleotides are TGTGCCAGCAGACGGGGGGAGGGACGCCAAGAGACCCAGTACTTC. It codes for CASRRGEGRQETQYF.